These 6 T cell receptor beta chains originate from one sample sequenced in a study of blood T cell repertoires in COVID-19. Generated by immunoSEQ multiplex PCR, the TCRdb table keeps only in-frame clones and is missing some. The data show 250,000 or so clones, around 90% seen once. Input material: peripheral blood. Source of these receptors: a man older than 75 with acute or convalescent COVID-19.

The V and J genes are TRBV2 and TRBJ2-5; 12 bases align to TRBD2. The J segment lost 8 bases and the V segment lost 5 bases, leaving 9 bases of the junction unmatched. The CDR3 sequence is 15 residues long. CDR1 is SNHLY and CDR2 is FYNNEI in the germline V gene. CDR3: CASSMTSGSGSTQYF. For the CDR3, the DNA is TGTGCCAGCAGTATGACTAGCGGGAGCGGTTCAACCCAGTACTTC.

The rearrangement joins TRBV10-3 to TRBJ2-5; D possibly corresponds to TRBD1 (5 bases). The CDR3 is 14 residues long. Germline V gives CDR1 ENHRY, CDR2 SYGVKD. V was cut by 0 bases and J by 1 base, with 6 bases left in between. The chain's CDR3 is CAISESQGQETQYF. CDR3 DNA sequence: TGTGCCATCAGTGAGTCGCAGGGCCAAGAGACCCAGTACTTC.

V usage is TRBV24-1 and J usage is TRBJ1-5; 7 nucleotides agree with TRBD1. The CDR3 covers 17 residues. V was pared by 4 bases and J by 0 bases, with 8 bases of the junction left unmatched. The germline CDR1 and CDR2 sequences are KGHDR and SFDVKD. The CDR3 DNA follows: TGTGCCACCAGTGACGCGACAGGGTCGGGTAGCAATCAGCCCCAGCATTTT. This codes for CATSDATGSGSNQPQHF.

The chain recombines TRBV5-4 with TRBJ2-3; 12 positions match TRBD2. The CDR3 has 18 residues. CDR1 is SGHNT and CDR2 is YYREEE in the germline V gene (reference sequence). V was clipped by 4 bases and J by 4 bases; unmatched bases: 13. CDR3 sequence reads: CASSKPLAGGPGADTQYF. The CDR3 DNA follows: TGTGCCAGCAGCAAGCCTCTAGCGGGAGGGCCGGGAGCAGATACGCAGTATTTT.

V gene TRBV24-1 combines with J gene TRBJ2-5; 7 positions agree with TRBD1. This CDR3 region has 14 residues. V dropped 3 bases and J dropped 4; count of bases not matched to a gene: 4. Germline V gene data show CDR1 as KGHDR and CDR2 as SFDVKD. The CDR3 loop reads CATSDPRGTETQYF. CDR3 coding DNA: TGTGCCACCAGTGATCCCAGGGGGACAGAGACCCAGTACTTC.

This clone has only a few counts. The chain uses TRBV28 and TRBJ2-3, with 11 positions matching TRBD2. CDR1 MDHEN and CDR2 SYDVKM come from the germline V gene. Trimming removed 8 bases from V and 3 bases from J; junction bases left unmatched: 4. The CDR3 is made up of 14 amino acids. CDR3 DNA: TGTGCCAGCGGGGGACTAGCGGTGACAGATACGCAGTATTTT. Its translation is CASGGLAVTDTQYF. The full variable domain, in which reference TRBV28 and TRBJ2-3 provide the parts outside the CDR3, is DVKVTQSSRYLVKRTGEKVFLECVQDMDHENMFWYRQDPGLGLRLIYFSYDVKMKEKGDIPEGYSVSREKKERFSLILESASTNQTSMYLCASGGLAVTDTQYFGPGTRLTVL.